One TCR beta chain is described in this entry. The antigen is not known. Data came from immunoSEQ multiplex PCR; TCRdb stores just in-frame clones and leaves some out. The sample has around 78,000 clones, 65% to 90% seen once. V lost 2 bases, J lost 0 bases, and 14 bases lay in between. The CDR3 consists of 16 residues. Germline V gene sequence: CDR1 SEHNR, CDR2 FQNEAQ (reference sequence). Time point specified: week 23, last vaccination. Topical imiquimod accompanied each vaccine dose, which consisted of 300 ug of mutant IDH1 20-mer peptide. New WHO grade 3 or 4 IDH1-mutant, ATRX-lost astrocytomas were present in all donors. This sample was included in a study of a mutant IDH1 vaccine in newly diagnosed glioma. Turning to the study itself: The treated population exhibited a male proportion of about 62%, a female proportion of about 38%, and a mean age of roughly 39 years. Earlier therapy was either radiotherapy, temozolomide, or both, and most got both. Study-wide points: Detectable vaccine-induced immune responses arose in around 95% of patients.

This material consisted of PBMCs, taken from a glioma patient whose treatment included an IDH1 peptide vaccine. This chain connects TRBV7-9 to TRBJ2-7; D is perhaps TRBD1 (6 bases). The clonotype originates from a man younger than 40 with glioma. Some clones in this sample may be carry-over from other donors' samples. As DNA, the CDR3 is TGTGCCAGCAGCTTACCCGCGACAGGAAGCTCCTACGAGCAGTACTTC. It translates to CASSLPATGSSYEQYF.